The clone carrying this T cell receptor (beta chain) was seen more than once but under ten times. This specimen comes from a study of regulatory T cells in long-lasting Graves disease. Specified time point: persistent/refractory GD, antithyroid drugs over 5 years with positive TRAb. Making the TCR library involved RNA that had been extracted from PBMCs. The CDR3 loop spans 14 amino acids. V lost 2 bases, J lost 5 bases, and 5 bases stayed unmatched. CDR1 and CDR2 (germline): MNHEY, SVGEGT. CDR3 regions were amplified by Arm-PCR using iRepertoire HTBI primers to build TCR beta libraries. TCRdb used MiXCR to reprocess the multiplex PCR reads, holding one entry per CDR3 protein. The data contain roughly 490,000 distinct CDR3 sequences, about 20% of them singletons.

Sequenced here: peripheral blood mononuclear cells (PBMCs), sampled when the disease was refractory, from a patient treated with antithyroid drugs. The sequence derives from a female donor with Graves disease. The chain carries TRBV6-2 or TRBV6-3 and TRBJ2-5, with TRBD2 matching 7 bases. The CDR3 loop reads CASSYDQGGETQYF. In nucleotides, the CDR3 is TGTGCCAGCAGTTACGATCAGGGAGGGGAGACCCAGTACTTC.